This entry is about one T cell receptor (beta chain). Its antigen is unidentified. PCR was performed using 60 Vbeta and 13 Jbeta primers. Only in-frame clones appear in the TCRdb table, and some are missing; sequencing was by immunoSEQ multiplex PCR. The table includes roughly 200,000 clones, 80% to 90% detected once. This sample is part of a study of cytomegalovirus exposure and HLA in healthy donors. Study observations and caveats: Despite most TCR sequences being rare, some public TCRs occurred in many donors.

V shed 3 bases and J shed 5 bases, with 7 bases lying between them. The germline gives CDR1 KGHSH, CDR2 LQKENI. The CDR3 covers 12 residues. V and J are TRBV18 and TRBJ2-5; D is uncertain. This receptor was obtained from a woman in her 30s in good health and CMV-seronegative. Sequences were obtained from PBMCs. The CDR3 sequence is CASSPGVETQYF. Here the CDR3 DNA reads TGTGCCAGCTCACCGGGCGTTGAGACCCAGTACTTC.